Below are 23 T cell receptor beta chains sequenced from a single sample in a study of OX40 agonist ivuxolimab in advanced cancers. Only in-frame clones appear in the TCRdb table, and some are missing; sequencing was by immunoSEQ multiplex PCR. The repertoire holds tens of thousands of clones, with roughly 84% as singletons. Material: CD4+ or CD8+ T cells sorted from blood, obtained in a trial of the OX40 agonist ivuxolimab. The receptors come from an adult with an advanced solid tumor such as melanoma, head and neck, liver or kidney cancer.

The chain combines TRBV28 with TRBJ1-1; no definite D call. Germline loops: CDR1 MDHEN, CDR2 SYDVKM. Trimming took 3 bases from V and 2 from J, leaving 7 bases between them. This CDR3 is 13 amino acids long. The CDR3 sequence: CASSLQGNTEAFF. For the CDR3, the DNA is TGTGCCAGCAGTTTGCAAGGCAACACTGAAGCTTTCTTT.

The J gene is TRBJ2-4, the V gene TRBV7-9, with D maybe TRBD2 (6 bases). CDR1 SEHNR and CDR2 FQNEAQ come from the germline V gene (reference sequence). V lost 1 base and J lost 0, with 10 bases in between. The CDR3 is 16 amino acids. The CDR3 DNA follows: TGTGCCAGCAGCTTAGGTGCGGGACTAGCCAAAAACATTCAGTACTTC. Residues: CASSLGAGLAKNIQYF.

The chain links TRBV27 to TRBJ1-4; TRBD1 might be the D (6 bases). V lost 4 bases, J lost 6 bases, and 12 bases lay in between. CDR1 is MNHEY, CDR2 SMNVEV, per germline (reference sequence). The CDR3 is 14 residues long. The CDR3 here is CASSSGAGDEKLFF. Here the CDR3 DNA reads TGTGCCAGCAGTTCGGGGGCGGGGGATGAAAAACTGTTTTTT.

The V and J genes are TRBV18 and TRBJ2-5; 10 nucleotides line up with TRBD1. Germline V gene lookup returns CDR1 KGHSH and CDR2 LQKENI. V dropped 3 bases and J dropped 5; count of bases not matched to a gene: 6. The CDR3 is 15 residues long. Here the CDR3 reads CASSPGQGSSETQYF. In DNA, the CDR3 is TGTGCCAGCTCACCGGGACAGGGGTCATCGGAGACCCAGTACTTC.

The chain is built from TRBV11-3 and TRBJ2-7; D tentatively fits TRBD1 or TRBD2 (5 bases each). CDR1 is SGHNT and CDR2 is YENEEA in the germline V gene. The CDR3 spans 15 residues. Trimming took off 6 bases at V and 1 base at J, with 16 bases between the two ends. The CDR3 bases are TGTGCCAGCAGAACCAACCGGGACGGTTCCTACGAGCAGTACTTC. Translated: CASRTNRDGSYEQYF.

Notes on this clone: One end of the junction varies from germline; a read error may be responsible. The J gene is TRBJ2-1, the V gene TRBV7-9, with 7 bases fitting TRBD1. Germline values: CDR1 SEHNR, CDR2 FQNEAQ (reference sequence). The CDR3 runs 15 residues. As DNA, the CDR3 is TGTGCCAGCACCTTAGTAGGGGGCGAAACTAATGAGCAGTTCTTC. Translation gives CASTLVGGETNEQFF.

This chain joins TRBV6-1 and TRBJ1-5; D is undetermined. V was cut by 3 bases and J by 5 bases, with 5 bases left in between. CDR3 size: 12 residues. The germline gives CDR1 MNHNS, CDR2 SASEGT. The DNA of the CDR3 is TGTGCCAGCAGTGATCCCTATCAGCCCCAGCATTTT. Translated: CASSDPYQPQHF.

The chain recombines TRBV7-2 with TRBJ2-6; D not resolved. This CDR3 has 15 residues. V was trimmed by 3 bases and J by 1 base, leaving 7 bases between them. Germline assignment: CDR1 SGHTA and CDR2 FQGNSA. The CDR3 here is CASSFALSGANVLTF. The CDR3 bases are TGTGCCAGCAGCTTTGCCCTATCTGGGGCCAACGTCCTGACTTTC.

The gene calls are TRBV18 and TRBJ2-5, with 11 bases matching TRBD1. The CDR3 covers 17 residues. The germline V gene has CDR1 KGHSH and CDR2 LQKENI. Germline trimming cut 3 bases from V and 3 bases from J; bases unmatched to any gene: 9. The CDR3 loop is CASSPRTGQGAEETQYF. The DNA of the CDR3 is TGTGCCAGCTCACCCCGAACCGGACAGGGGGCGGAAGAGACCCAGTACTTC. The variable domain in full, completed from reference TRBV18 and TRBJ2-5, reads NAGVMQNPRHLVRRRGQEARLRCSPMKGHSHVYWYRQLPEEGLKFMVYLQKENIIDESGMPKERFSAEFPKEGPSILRIQQVVRGDSAAYFCASSPRTGQGAEETQYFGPGTRLLVL.

The chain is built from TRBV6-1 and TRBJ1-5; D is ambiguous. Germline CDR1 and CDR2: MNHNS and SASEGT. The CDR3 spans 13 residues. With 2 bases removed from V and 1 base from J, the gap between germline ends came to 3 bases. In nucleotides, the CDR3 is TGTGCCAGCAGTGAACAGAGCAATCAGCCCCAGCATTTT. This translates into CASSEQSNQPQHF.

This sequence joins TRBV27 and TRBJ2-3, with 12 bases fitting TRBD1. There are 16 residues in the CDR3. Germline V gene sequence: CDR1 MNHEY, CDR2 SMNVEV (reference sequence). V was pared by 4 bases and J by 6 bases, with 8 bases of the junction left unmatched. CDR3 bases: TGTGCCAGCAGTTCCCCTGGGACAGGGGGCGATGATACGCAGTATTTT. The encoded protein is CASSSPGTGGDDTQYF.

The chain couples TRBV5-1 to TRBJ2-6, with TRBD1 identical over 8 bases. The CDR3 extends over 18 amino acids. The germline V gene has CDR1 SGHRS and CDR2 YFSETQ. V shed 1 base and J 4 bases; nucleotides not matched to a gene: 10. For the CDR3, the DNA is TGCGCCAGCAGCTTGACAGGGGGAAATAAACTCGGGGCCAACGTCCTGACTTTC. Translated: CASSLTGGNKLGANVLTF. The variable domain in full, completed from reference TRBV5-1 and TRBJ2-6, reads KAGVTQTPRYLIKTRGQQVTLSCSPISGHRSVSWYQQTPGQGLQFLFEYFSETQRNKGNFPGRFSGRQFSNSRSEMNVSTLELGDSALYLCASSLTGGNKLGANVLTFGAGSRLTVL.

V gene TRBV5-5 combines with J gene TRBJ2-3, with 11 bases aligning to TRBD2. Unmatched junction bases numbered 9, after V lost 0 bases and J lost 3 bases. This CDR3 region has 18 residues. Germline V gene lookup returns CDR1 SGHKS and CDR2 YYEKEE (reference sequence). The CDR3, as DNA: TGTGCCAGCAGCTTGGAATTAGCGGGAGGGACTAGGACAGATACGCAGTATTTT. Protein: CASSLELAGGTRTDTQYF.

The chain uses TRBV11-3 and TRBJ2-1; 10 nucleotides agree with TRBD2. CDR3 length: 14 residues. The germline gives CDR1 SGHNT, CDR2 YENEEA. V lost 5 bases to trimming and J lost 7 bases; unmatched junction nucleotides: 5. This CDR3 reads CASSPGTSENEQFF. The DNA of the CDR3 is TGTGCCAGCAGCCCAGGGACTAGCGAAAATGAGCAGTTCTTC.

The chain carries TRBV6-1 and TRBJ1-2; no definite D call. CDR3 size: 15 residues. Germline-derived CDR1 and CDR2 are MNHNS and SASEGT. V gave up 6 bases and J gave up 6 bases, with 20 bases separating them. DNA for the CDR3: TGTGCCAGCAGCCCCTCGGCGACGGGTGTTGATGGCTACACCTTC. Encoded protein: CASSPSATGVDGYTF.

V usage is TRBV14 and J usage is TRBJ2-3; either TRBD1 or TRBD2 may fit D (5 bases each). Germline V CDR1 and CDR2: SGHDN, FVKESK. The V end lost 4 bases, the J end lost 9 bases, and 8 bases lay between the germline ends. The CDR3 is 11 residues long. The CDR3 DNA is TGTGCCAGCAGCCGAGGGGCAACGCAGTATTTT. Translation gives CASSRGATQYF.

This CDR3 is CASSLRDRGDYYEQYF. CDR3 coding DNA: TGTGCCAGCAGCTTAAGGGACAGGGGGGACTACTACGAGCAGTACTTC. The rearrangement links TRBV7-6 to TRBJ2-7, with 11 bases aligning to TRBD1. The germline V gene encodes CDR1 SGHVS and CDR2 FNYEAQ. The CDR3 sequence is 16 residues long. V shed 2 bases, J shed 3 bases, and the junction held 6 bases outside the gene matches.

In nucleotides, the CDR3 is TGCGCCAGCAGCTTGGTGGCTAGCGAAAGGGCAGAGACCCAGTACTTC. It yields the protein CASSLVASERAETQYF. The chain couples TRBV5-1 to TRBJ2-5, with D perhaps matching TRBD2 (6 bases). The V end lost 0 bases, the J end lost 4 bases, and 16 bases lay between the germline ends. The CDR3 is 16 residues long. Germline V lookup: CDR1 SGHRS, CDR2 YFSETQ.

The rearrangement links TRBV19 to TRBJ1-5; no clear D gene. The ends were cut back, 7 bases at V and 0 bases at J, with 7 bases in the middle. CDR1 is LNHDA, CDR2 SQIVND, per germline (reference sequence). This CDR3 is built from 13 residues. DNA of the CDR3: TGTGCCAGTAATGGTCGTAGCAATCAGCCCCAGCATTTT. Translation gives CASNGRSNQPQHF.

The V call is TRBV5-4, the J call TRBJ2-5; 7 bases agree with TRBD1. Trimming took 4 bases from V and 1 from J; bases not matched to a gene: 7. Germline lookup yields CDR1 SGHNT and CDR2 YYREEE (reference sequence). This CDR3 comprises 15 residues. The CDR3 nucleotides read TGTGCCAGCAGCCAGGGACAGACCCCCCAAGAGACCCAGTACTTC. Translation: CASSQGQTPQETQYF.

The V gene is TRBV28, the J gene TRBJ2-7; no clear D. This CDR3 has 13 residues. V was shortened by 1 base and J by 3 bases, with 7 bases between the two germline ends. Germline lookup yields CDR1 MDHEN and CDR2 SYDVKM. The CDR3 coding sequence is TGTGCCAGCAGTTTATTTCCAGACTACGAGCAGTACTTC. As protein: CASSLFPDYEQYF.

V usage is TRBV6-5 and J usage is TRBJ2-1; D is unclear. V was shortened by 0 bases and J by 9 bases, with 15 bases between the two germline ends. The CDR3 consists of 15 residues. In germline, CDR1 is MNHEY, CDR2 SVGAGI. CDR3 region: CASSYSSNGVREQFF. CDR3 bases: TGTGCCAGCAGTTACTCGAGTAATGGGGTTCGTGAGCAGTTCTTC.

CDR3 in amino acids: CSARSDEQFF. The CDR3 bases are TGCAGTGCTAGGAGTGATGAGCAGTTCTTC. The chain has TRBV20-1 and TRBJ2-1, with no clear D. CDR1 is DFQATT and CDR2 is SNEGSKA in the germline V gene (reference sequence). Trimming pared 3 bases from V and 8 bases from J, leaving 5 bases between. The CDR3 loop spans 10 amino acids.